This is a list of T cell receptor beta chains from one sample in a study of cytomegalovirus exposure and HLA in healthy donors. Sequenced by immunoSEQ multiplex PCR; TCRdb stores in-frame clones only, minus some. The sample lists tens of thousands of clones, about nine tenths occurring once. The material sequenced was PBMCs. These receptors were obtained from a woman younger than 30 in good health and CMV-seropositive. Both conserved end residues are part of each CDR3. D genes are given only for firm matches. Rows may omit the clone size; those that give it use once, few, many or a size class.

abundance | j_gene | d_gene | v_gene | CDR3aa | CDR3nt
few | TRBJ1-2 | NA | TRBV5-4 | CASSLRQERYGYTF | TGTGCCAGCAGCTTGCGACAGGAGCGATATGGCTACACCTTC
NA | TRBJ1-6 | NA | TRBV7-9 | CASSYETDSSPLHF | TGTGCCAGCAGCTACGAGACAGATTCCTCACCCCTCCACTTT
NA | TRBJ1-6 | NA | TRBV4-2 | CASSQGGWDSPLHF | TGTGCCAGCAGCCAAGGAGGGTGGGATTCACCCCTCCACTTT
NA | TRBJ2-7 | TRBD1 | TRBV28 | CASSTGQGPYEQYF | TGTGCCAGCAGTACGGGACAGGGGCCCTACGAGCAGTACTTC
few | TRBJ1-5 | TRBD1 | TRBV2 | CASREGQGPLQPQHF | TGTGCCAGCAGGGAGGGACAGGGGCCTTTACAGCCCCAGCATTTT
NA | TRBJ2-1 | NA | TRBV25-1 | CASSVGGAKYNEQFF | TGTGCCAGCAGTGTTGGAGGGGCGAAATACAATGAGCAGTTCTTC
once | TRBJ1-1 | TRBD1 | TRBV28 | CASSHRTGGWDTEAFF | TGTGCCAGCAGTCACCGGACAGGGGGATGGGACACTGAAGCTTTCTTT
NA | TRBJ2-1 | NA | TRBV7-9 | CASSLANLPPYNEQFF | TGTGCCAGCAGCTTAGCGAACCTACCTCCTTACAATGAGCAGTTCTTC
NA | TRBJ1-1 | NA | TRBV6-6 | CASTLTENTEAFF | TGTGCCAGCACCTTGACAGAAAACACTGAAGCTTTCTTT
NA | TRBJ2-3 | TRBD1 | TRBV7-2 | CASSTLSGTGFITDTQYF | TGTGCCAGCAGCACCCTATCCGGGACAGGGTTCATTACAGATACGCAGTATTTT
NA | TRBJ2-1 | NA | TRBV9 | CASSVDGPSSYNEQFF | TGTGCCAGCAGCGTAGATGGGCCCAGCTCCTACAATGAGCAGTTCTTC
NA | TRBJ2-5 | NA | TRBV5-1 | CASSLADRETQYF | TGCGCCAGCAGCTTGGCGGACAGAGAGACCCAGTACTTC
NA | TRBJ2-1 | NA | TRBV7-3 | CASSPGYNEQFF | TGTGCCAGCAGCCCGGGGTACAATGAGCAGTTCTTC
NA | TRBJ2-1 | NA | TRBV5-8 | CASSLGQEQFF | TGTGCCAGCAGCCTAGGACAGGAGCAGTTCTTC
NA | TRBJ1-4 | NA | TRBV6-5 | CASSYVTGLNEKLFF | TGTGCCAGCAGTTACGTGACAGGCCTAAATGAAAAACTGTTTTTT
NA | TRBJ2-5 | TRBD1 | TRBV7-9 | CASSLVGTGLETQYF | TGTGCCAGCAGCTTAGTAGGGACAGGCCTAGAGACCCAGTACTTC